This record covers a single T cell receptor (beta chain). Its antigen is undetermined. The data originate from a study of cytomegalovirus exposure and HLA in healthy donors. Points from the study as a whole: TCR beta chains numbering under 200 were designated cytomegalovirus-associated.

Only in-frame clones appear in the TCRdb table, and some are missing; sequencing was by immunoSEQ multiplex PCR. Among some 250,000 clones, around 90% were seen once, and the ten largest hold approximately 0.34%. Per germline, CDR1 MGHDK and CDR2 SYGVNS. Trimming left V 1 base short and J 8 bases short, with 9 bases between. The CDR3 spans 13 residues. The source is a young woman in good health and CMV-seronegative. V is TRBV25-1 and J is TRBJ2-1; D gene unclear. Sequenced sample: PBMCs. CDR3 bases: TGTGCCAGCAGTGAATCGCGAGGCGATGAGCAGTTCTTC. Protein: CASSESRGDEQFF.